One sample yielded the 5 T cell receptor beta chains listed below, sequenced in a study of blood T cell repertoires in COVID-19. TCRdb's copy holds only in-frame clones and misses some; the assay was immunoSEQ multiplex PCR. Among some 87,000 clones listed, around 87% were seen once. Sequenced input: peripheral blood. The receptors here all came from a human donor in a cohort sampled during active COVID-19.

The chain couples TRBV2 to TRBJ2-5; 10 positions agree with TRBD2. Germline loops: CDR1 SNHLY, CDR2 FYNNEI. This CDR3 is 15 amino acids long. The ends lost 2 bases at V and 4 bases at J; junction bases unmatched: 4. CDR3 DNA sequence: TGTGCCAGCAGTGAATGGGCTAGCGGGGGAGAGACCCAGTACTTC. Protein: CASSEWASGGETQYF.

V gene TRBV6-5 combines with J gene TRBJ1-1; D may be TRBD1 (5 bases). Germline V CDR1 and CDR2: MNHEY, SVGAGI. The CDR3 sequence is 14 residues long. Trimming took 10 bases from V and 1 from J, leaving 16 bases between them. The CDR3, as DNA: TGTGCCACTTACGTCAGGGTCACGAACACTGAAGCTTTCTTT. The encoded protein is CATYVRVTNTEAFF.

The chain recombines TRBV6-2 or TRBV6-3 with TRBJ2-2; D may be TRBD1 (5 bases). CDR3 length: 15 amino acids. Trimming removed 0 bases from V and 4 bases from J, with 9 bases in between. CDR1 and CDR2 from the germline V gene are MNHEY and SVGEGT. This chain's CDR3 is CASSYSGPSTGELFF. The CDR3 DNA sequence: TGTGCCAGCAGTTACTCGGGGCCTAGCACCGGGGAGCTGTTTTTT.

V gene TRBV18 combines with J gene TRBJ1-4; perhaps TRBD1 as D (5 bases). The CDR3 contains 16 residues. Germline assignment: CDR1 KGHSH and CDR2 LQKENI. V was pared by 3 bases and J by 4 bases, with 15 bases between. CDR3 sequence reads: CASSPRTQVYNEKLFF. CDR3 bases: TGTGCCAGCTCACCCCGAACACAGGTTTATAATGAAAAACTGTTTTTT.

The CDR3 protein is CASSNPEEVRNSPLHF. CDR3 nucleotides: TGTGCCAGTAGTAATCCGGAGGAGGTACGAAATTCACCCCTCCACTTT. The J gene is TRBJ1-6, the V gene TRBV19; D unresolved. The CDR3 is made up of 16 amino acids. Deletions cut 4 bases from V and 7 bases from J, with 17 bases between. Germline CDR1 LNHDA, CDR2 SQIVND (reference sequence).